This T cell receptor (beta chain) was captured in a study of blood T cell repertoires in COVID-19. Overall study: T cells, B-cell-depleted T cells, or PBMCs supplied cDNA or gDNA.

In the original processing: Reference gene primer amplification yielded estimated nucleated cell counts. Assay: immunoSEQ multiplex PCR; the TCRdb copy retains only in-frame clones and omits some. D and trimming were read from the DNA, whereas the V and J calls and clone size are those reported in that table. The table records about 73,000 clones, 90% of them present only once. Germline assignment: CDR1 GTSNPN and CDR2 SVGIG (reference sequence). Trimming cost V 0 bases and J 2 bases; bases outside gene matches: 5. The CDR3 is 15 amino acids. The V call is TRBV30, the J call TRBJ2-7; TRBD1 aligns across 9 bases. The sequencing input was peripheral blood. The receptor was derived from a woman of 80 years or more with active or convalescent COVID-19. The CDR3 protein is CAWSVSGTGTYEQYF. DNA of the CDR3: TGTGCCTGGAGTGTAAGTGGGACAGGGACCTACGAGCAGTACTTC.